The 24 T cell receptor beta chains in this list originate from one sample, sequenced in a study of cytomegalovirus exposure and HLA in healthy donors. The study ran its PCR with 60 Vbeta and 13 Jbeta primers. The repertoire was sequenced with immunoSEQ multiplex PCR; TCRdb's copy has only in-frame clones and lacks some. This table has around 150,000 clones, around 80% appearing once. The sample comprised PBMCs. These receptors were collected from a man in his forties in good health and CMV-seropositive.

The chain has TRBV6-5 and TRBJ2-7, with TRBD2 as a possible D gene (6 bases). Trimming stripped 0 bases from V and 3 bases from J, with 9 bases between. There are 14 residues in the CDR3. Germline lookup yields CDR1 MNHEY and CDR2 SVGAGI. The CDR3 loop reads CASSYSSGLYEQYF. CDR3 DNA: TGTGCCAGCAGTTACTCGAGCGGGCTCTACGAGCAGTACTTC.

The V gene is TRBV30, the J gene TRBJ1-4; perhaps TRBD1 as D (5 bases). The CDR3 has 13 residues. Germline CDR1 reads GTSNPN; CDR2 reads SVGIG (reference sequence). V was shortened by 2 bases and J by 8 bases, with 12 bases between the two germline ends. CDR3 nucleotide sequence: TGTGCCTGGAGTTTCGGGGAGGGGGAAAAACTGTTTTTT. It specifies CAWSFGEGEKLFF.

Concerning this clone itself: Its ends do not fully match the called genes, so a read error is possible. The chain is built from TRBV5-6 and TRBJ1-2; D is unresolved. Germline V gives CDR1 SGHDT, CDR2 YYEEEE. The CDR3 runs to 12 residues. The DNA for the CDR3 is TGTGCCAGCAGCCCGGGTAACCATGGCTACACCTTC. It codes for CASSPGNHGYTF.

V gene TRBV14 combines with J gene TRBJ2-5, with TRBD2 matching 12 bases. CDR3 length: 14 residues. CDR1 and CDR2 from the germline V gene are SGHDN and FVKESK. V shed 4 bases and J 6 bases; nucleotides not matched to a gene: 3. Written as DNA, the CDR3 is TGTGCCAGCAGCCTCGGACTAGCGGGAAAGACCCAGTACTTC. Protein product: CASSLGLAGKTQYF.

This chain uses TRBV4-1 with TRBJ2-7; D might be TRBD2 (5 bases). Trimming cost V 2 bases and J 2 bases, with 7 bases left between them. The CDR3 covers 13 residues. Germline CDR1 MGHRA, CDR2 YSYEKL. CDR3 amino acids: CASSQPGTYEQYF. Written as DNA, the CDR3 is TGCGCCAGCAGCCAACCGGGAACCTACGAGCAGTACTTC.

This clone has just a few counts. This chain connects TRBV5-1 to TRBJ2-3, with D perhaps TRBD2 (6 bases). Trimming left V 1 base short and J 5 bases short, with 23 bases between. This CDR3 spans 18 amino acids. From germline, CDR1 is SGHRS and CDR2 YFSETQ. DNA for the CDR3: TGCGCCAGCAGCTTGCCCAAAACCGGGAGCCTCCTAGGAGATACGCAGTATTTT. This translates into CASSLPKTGSLLGDTQYF.

J is TRBJ1-2 and V is TRBV5-4; a possible D gene is TRBD1 (6 bases). The CDR3 consists of 13 residues. The V and J ends lost 3 bases and 6 bases respectively, with 12 bases between them. CDR1 SGHNT and CDR2 YYREEE come from the germline V gene (reference sequence). CDR3 region: CASSSAGVDGYTF. The DNA of the CDR3 is TGTGCCAGCAGCTCGGCAGGGGTTGATGGCTACACCTTC.

The chain couples TRBV11-2 to TRBJ1-5; D perhaps matches TRBD1 (6 bases). Germline V lookup: CDR1 SGHAT, CDR2 FQNNGV. The V end lost 0 bases, the J end lost 12 bases, and 12 bases lay between the germline ends. This CDR3 region has 13 residues. The CDR3 sequence is CASSLDQEQGQHF. The DNA of the CDR3 is TGTGCCAGCAGCTTAGATCAAGAACAGGGCCAGCATTTT.

The chain uses TRBV27 and TRBJ2-5; no clear D. Near its end, the DNA agrees better with TRBJ2-7, so the J call may be wrong. Per germline, CDR1 MNHEY and CDR2 SMNVEV (reference sequence). The CDR3 contains 14 residues. This CDR3 is CASSLSGRNYEQYF. The CDR3 region has the DNA TGTGCCAGCAGTTTATCCGGTCGTAACTACGAGCAGTACTTC.

The DNA for the CDR3 is TGTGCCAGCAGCTTCTGGACACCTGGGGCCAACGTCCTGACTTTC. Its protein is CASSFWTPGANVLTF. The rearrangement joins TRBV7-2 to TRBJ2-6; D perhaps matches TRBD1 (5 bases). Germline CDR1 is SGHTA and CDR2 is FQGNSA. The CDR3 is 15 amino acids. V was cut by 3 bases and J by 2 bases, with 8 bases left in between. Based on the CDR3 plus reference TRBV7-2 and TRBJ2-6, the full variable domain is GAGVSQSPSNKVTEKGKDVELRCDPISGHTALYWYRQSLGQGLEFLIYFQGNSAPDKSGLPSDRFSAERTGGSVSTLTIQRTQQEDSAVYLCASSFWTPGANVLTFGAGSRLTVL.

The gene calls are TRBV11-3 and TRBJ1-3; D gene ambiguous. Trimming took 4 bases from V and 3 from J, leaving 7 bases between them. The CDR3 has 13 amino acids. From germline, CDR1 is SGHNT and CDR2 YENEEA. The CDR3 nucleotides read TGTGCCAGCAGCTCTAATGGTGGAAACACCATATATTTT. Its translation is CASSSNGGNTIYF.

V and J are TRBV10-2 and TRBJ1-1; the match to TRBD1 covers 10 bases. Germline V gene sequence: CDR1 WSHSY, CDR2 SAAADI. The CDR3 has 17 residues. V dropped 2 bases and J dropped 0; count of bases not matched to a gene: 6. The CDR3 DNA sequence: TGCGCCAGCAGTGAGACCTGGACAGGGGGTATGAACACTGAAGCTTTCTTT. This translates into CASSETWTGGMNTEAFF.

In this sample, this clone turned up a few times. The chain recombines TRBV15 with TRBJ2-3, with unresolved D. Germline values: CDR1 LNHNV, CDR2 YYDKDF (reference sequence). V gave up 1 base and J gave up 3 bases, with 5 bases separating them. The CDR3 consists of 13 residues. This CDR3 reads CATSRATTDTQYF. The CDR3 DNA reads TGTGCCACCAGCAGAGCTACGACAGATACGCAGTATTTT.

The chain recombines TRBV7-8 with TRBJ2-3; 10 positions match TRBD2. J gave up 4 bases and V 6 bases, and 1 base lay outside the gene matches. Per germline, CDR1 SGHVS and CDR2 FQNEAQ. This CDR3 contains 13 residues. The CDR3 sequence: CASRLAGSDTQYF. The CDR3 DNA follows: TGTGCCAGCAGACTAGCGGGATCAGATACGCAGTATTTT. Supplemented by reference TRBV7-8 and TRBJ2-3, the full variable domain reads GAGVSQSPRYKVAKRGQDVALRCDPISGHVSLFWYQQALGQGPEFLTYFQNEAQLDKSGLPSDRFFAERPEGSVSTLKIQRTQQEDSAVYLCASRLAGSDTQYFGPGTRLTVL.

The chain is built from TRBV10-3 and TRBJ1-5; 7 nucleotides agree with TRBD1. The CDR3 runs 14 residues. The trim removed 8 bases at V and 3 bases at J, leaving 7 bases unmatched. Germline-derived CDR1 and CDR2 are ENHRY and SYGVKD. The CDR3 DNA is TGTGCCATCGGAACAGGGGTCGCCAATCAGCCCCAGCATTTT. Encoded protein: CAIGTGVANQPQHF.

The J gene is TRBJ2-5, the V gene TRBV9; 9 nucleotides match TRBD1. The CDR3 is 14 amino acids. V was pared by 3 bases and J by 5 bases, with 5 bases of the junction left unmatched. Germline loops: CDR1 SGDLS, CDR2 YYNGEE. The chain's CDR3 is CASSEQGAGETQYF. Written as DNA, the CDR3 is TGTGCCAGCAGCGAACAGGGGGCAGGGGAGACCCAGTACTTC.

The chain is built from TRBV6-6 and TRBJ1-6; 9 bases are shared with TRBD1. CDR3 length: 16 amino acids. Losses at the gene ends were 2 bases for V and 8 bases for J; bases not matched to a gene: 7. The germline gives CDR1 MNHNY, CDR2 SVGAGI (reference sequence). CDR3 in DNA: TGTGCCAGCAGTTACAACAGGGGGCGCAAGGATTCACCCCTCCACTTT. It yields the protein CASSYNRGRKDSPLHF.

The chain is built from TRBV19 and TRBJ1-6, with no clear D. CDR3 length: 15 amino acids. The ends were cut back, 6 bases at V and 0 bases at J, with 9 bases in the middle. Germline CDR1 and CDR2: LNHDA and SQIVND (reference sequence). The DNA of the CDR3 is TGTGCCAGTAGAACGGTGAGCTCCTATAATTCACCCCTCCACTTT. Amino acids: CASRTVSSYNSPLHF. The full variable domain, with the rest looked up from reference TRBV19 and TRBJ1-6, is DGGITQSPKYLFRKEGQNVTLSCEQNLNHDAMYWYRQDPGQGLRLIYYSQIVNDFQKGDIAEGYSVSREKKESFPLTVTSAQKNPTAFYLCASRTVSSYNSPLHFGNGTRLTVT.

CDR3 protein: CASSNRDTYYNEQFF. The CDR3 nucleotides are TGTGCCAGCAGTAATCGGGACACCTACTACAATGAGCAGTTCTTC. This chain uses TRBV6-5 with TRBJ2-1; D may be TRBD1 (6 bases). V was shortened by 5 bases and J by 3 bases, with 14 bases between the two germline ends. This CDR3 contains 15 residues. Germline V gives CDR1 MNHEY, CDR2 SVGAGI.

This clone was observed a handful of times. This chain uses TRBV5-4 with TRBJ1-3, with 9 bases aligning to TRBD1. The germline V gene has CDR1 SGHNT and CDR2 YYREEE (reference sequence). The CDR3 loop spans 17 amino acids. J lost 0 bases, V lost 5 bases, and 9 bases had no gene match. The CDR3 sequence is CASREGGTGPSGNTIYF. The CDR3, as DNA: TGTGCCAGCAGGGAGGGTGGGACAGGGCCCTCTGGAAACACCATATATTTT.

The chain uses TRBV5-5 and TRBJ2-7; 7 bases are a match to TRBD1. Germline trimming cut 4 bases from V and 2 bases from J; bases unmatched to any gene: 12. The germline gives CDR1 SGHKS, CDR2 YYEKEE (reference sequence). The CDR3 is 16 residues long. CDR3 protein: CASSPRQGINTYEQYF. The DNA of the CDR3 is TGTGCCAGCAGCCCTCGACAGGGAATCAATACCTACGAGCAGTACTTC. The whole variable domain, remainder taken from reference TRBV5-5 and TRBJ2-7, is DAGVTQSPTHLIKTRGQQVTLRCSPISGHKSVSWYQQVLGQGPQFIFQYYEKEERGRGNFPDRFSARQFPNYSSELNVNALLLGDSALYLCASSPRQGINTYEQYFGPGTRLTVT.

The V gene is TRBV18, the J gene TRBJ1-2; D is possibly TRBD1 (5 bases). This CDR3 is built from 15 residues. Germline-derived CDR1 and CDR2 are KGHSH and LQKENI. V was shortened by 3 bases and J by 3 bases, with 14 bases between the two germline ends. CDR3 sequence: CASSPTAGMDYGYTF. DNA of the CDR3: TGTGCCAGCTCACCCACGGCAGGGATGGACTATGGCTACACCTTC.

This rearrangement joins TRBV18 to TRBJ1-1; the D gene is possibly TRBD1 (5 bases). The CDR3 is made up of 11 amino acids. Germline V lookup: CDR1 KGHSH, CDR2 LQKENI. The V and J ends lost 5 bases and 7 bases respectively, with 8 bases between them. For the CDR3, the DNA is TGTGCCAGCTCAACCCAGGGTGAAGCTTTCTTT. Protein: CASSTQGEAFF.

This chain uses TRBV5-1 with TRBJ2-3; D not resolved. This CDR3 region has 12 residues. With 2 bases removed from V and 6 bases from J, the gap between germline ends came to 7 bases. Germline assignment: CDR1 SGHRS and CDR2 YFSETQ. The CDR3 bases are TGCGCCAGCAGCTTACTACTGGATACGCAGTATTTT. This codes for CASSLLLDTQYF.